The next 29 T cell receptor beta chains were all read from a single sample in a study of vaccination effects on CD4 cells after COVID-19. Their antigens remain unidentified. When ten to eleven days of culture had elapsed, CD4+ T cells were isolated. The assay was immunoSEQ multiplex PCR, and TCRdb's table has in-frame clones only and misses some. The table shows about 76,000 clones, with around 77% occurring only once. The sample in question was CD4+ T cells from PBMCs cultured without peptide, obtained before COVID-19 vaccination. The receptors here all came from a human donor who received a COVID-19 vaccine.

The chain links TRBV14 to TRBJ2-1, with 8 positions matching TRBD1. This CDR3 contains 15 residues. Germline-derived CDR1 and CDR2 are SGHDN and FVKESK. V shed 2 bases and J 7 bases; nucleotides not matched to a gene: 7. The CDR3 here is CASSQYRTGLNEQFF. The CDR3 DNA is TGTGCCAGCAGCCAATACAGGACAGGGCTAAATGAGCAGTTCTTC.

The J gene is TRBJ2-5, the V gene TRBV5-1; D may correspond to TRBD1 or TRBD2 (6 bases each). The CDR3 has 14 residues. Germline CDR1 and CDR2: SGHRS and YFSETQ. The V end lost 2 bases, the J end lost 4 bases, and 12 bases lay between the germline ends. CDR3 in amino acids: CASSLEGGSETQYF. CDR3 coding DNA: TGCGCCAGCAGCTTAGAGGGGGGATCAGAGACCCAGTACTTC.

This clone was picked up one time. The rearrangement joins TRBV18 to TRBJ1-1, with 8 bases fitting TRBD1. Germline trimming cut 7 bases from V and 5 bases from J; bases unmatched to any gene: 6. The CDR3 contains 13 residues. Germline assignment: CDR1 KGHSH and CDR2 LQKENI. The CDR3 bases are TGTGCCAGCTTAGGACAGGGCTGGACTGAAGCTTTCTTT. Its translation is CASLGQGWTEAFF.

The chain has TRBV7-6 and TRBJ1-1; no clear D gene. CDR3 length: 15 amino acids. Germline V lookup: CDR1 SGHVS, CDR2 FNYEAQ. Trimming cost V 1 base and J 0 bases, with 9 bases left between them. CDR3 loop: CASSLGGAMNTEAFF. The CDR3 coding sequence is TGTGCCAGCAGCTTAGGTGGAGCGATGAACACTGAAGCTTTCTTT.

This chain uses TRBV6-5 with TRBJ2-3; D not resolved. Trimming shortened V by 3 bases and J by 2 bases, and 9 bases separated the two germline ends. Germline V gives CDR1 MNHEY, CDR2 SVGAGI. CDR3 length equals 14 residues. CDR3 nucleotides: TGTGCCAGCAGTTATTCCCAGATCACAGATACGCAGTATTTT. Amino acid sequence: CASSYSQITDTQYF.

This clone was seen once. The J gene is TRBJ2-5, the V gene TRBV5-1; 7 nucleotides agree with TRBD1. The germline V gene encodes CDR1 SGHRS and CDR2 YFSETQ. V shed 0 bases, J shed 2 bases, and the junction held 7 bases outside the gene matches. The CDR3 loop spans 16 amino acids. The CDR3, as DNA: TGCGCCAGCAGCTTGGGAACTACAGGGGCACAAGAGACCCAGTACTTC. Protein: CASSLGTTGAQETQYF.

The chain joins TRBV3-1 (or the pseudogene TRBV3-2) to TRBJ2-3, with D tentatively TRBD1 or TRBD2 (5 bases each). This CDR3 comprises 15 residues. The germline V gene encodes CDR1 LGHDT and CDR2 YNNKEL (reference sequence). The V and J ends lost 5 bases and 0 bases respectively, with 12 bases between them. Written as DNA, the CDR3 is TGTGCCAGCAGCTCCCGGGACCGAAGCACAGATACGCAGTATTTT. This sequence encodes CASSSRDRSTDTQYF.

The chain combines TRBV9 with TRBJ2-2; 9 bases are a match to TRBD1. Germline CDR1 is SGDLS and CDR2 is YYNGEE. There are 15 residues in the CDR3. V lost 3 bases to trimming and J lost 3 bases; unmatched junction nucleotides: 3. The CDR3 coding sequence is TGTGCCAGCAGCGGGACAGGGGTGGACACCGGGGAGCTGTTTTTT. Its protein product is CASSGTGVDTGELFF.

This clone has just a few counts. V is TRBV6-4 and J is TRBJ2-1, with 8 nucleotides matching TRBD2. The trim removed 3 bases at V and 7 bases at J, leaving 8 bases unmatched. CDR3 length: 15 amino acids. Germline V gene sequence: CDR1 MRHNA, CDR2 SNTAGT. CDR3: CASSDASGGKNEQFF. CDR3 DNA sequence: TGTGCCAGCAGTGATGCGAGCGGGGGCAAAAATGAGCAGTTCTTC.

The chain links TRBV4-3 to TRBJ1-5; 7 bases fit TRBD1. The CDR3 extends over 16 amino acids. Germline V lookup: CDR1 LGHNA, CDR2 YSLEER. V was clipped by 2 bases and J by 5 bases; unmatched bases: 9. This CDR3 reads CASSQSYRGVDQPQHF. The CDR3 DNA sequence: TGCGCCAGCAGCCAATCTTACAGGGGAGTGGATCAGCCCCAGCATTTT.

This clone appeared a few times. The chain employs TRBV18 and TRBJ1-4; perhaps TRBD1 as D (5 bases). The CDR3 runs 13 residues. From germline, CDR1 is KGHSH and CDR2 LQKENI. The V end lost 3 bases, the J end lost 8 bases, and 10 bases lay between the germline ends. CDR3 coding DNA: TGTGCCAGCTCACCGGGGACGGCCGAAAAACTGTTTTTT. Protein product: CASSPGTAEKLFF.

The rearrangement joins TRBV25-1 to TRBJ2-1; D is unresolved. The CDR3 is 16 amino acids. The germline V gene has CDR1 MGHDK and CDR2 SYGVNS. The V gene lost 1 base and the J gene lost 5 bases, with 15 bases spanning the gap. CDR3 loop: CASSESRAKRNNEQFF. In nucleotides, the CDR3 is TGTGCCAGCAGTGAATCAAGGGCAAAGAGAAACAATGAGCAGTTCTTC.

The chain joins TRBV7-2 to TRBJ1-1; unclear D gene. The germline CDR1 and CDR2 sequences are SGHTA and FQGNSA. The ends were cut back, 10 bases at V and 7 bases at J, with 19 bases in the middle. The CDR3 sequence is 13 residues long. This CDR3 reads CATPREGGYEAFF. For the CDR3, the DNA is TGTGCCACCCCGAGGGAGGGAGGGTATGAAGCTTTCTTT.

The genes are TRBV24-1 and TRBJ2-5; TRBD1 is a possible D gene (6 bases). This CDR3 is 16 amino acids long. Trimming left V 2 bases short and J 5 bases short, with 17 bases between. Germline CDR1 is KGHDR and CDR2 is SFDVKD. The CDR3 is CATSDSGTLGLETQYF. The CDR3 DNA reads TGTGCCACCAGTGATTCGGGGACACTGGGATTGGAGACCCAGTACTTC.

A single count supports this clone. The rearrangement uses TRBV18 and TRBJ2-6; D unclear. From germline, CDR1 is KGHSH and CDR2 LQKENI. V was pared by 5 bases and J by 0 bases, with 11 bases between. The CDR3 consists of 16 residues. The CDR3 is CASSFYSPSGANVLTF. CDR3 bases: TGTGCCAGCTCATTCTACTCCCCCTCTGGGGCCAACGTCCTGACTTTC.

This clone was seen a few times. The rearrangement links TRBV5-4 to TRBJ2-3, with 14 bases lining up with TRBD2. Germline V lookup: CDR1 SGHNT, CDR2 YYREEE (reference sequence). Trimming cost V 4 bases and J 5 bases; bases outside gene matches: 9. This CDR3 has 17 amino acids. The CDR3 DNA is TGTGCCAGCAGCCCTCCGGGACTAGCGGGGGAGGTAGATACGCAGTATTTT. Its translation is CASSPPGLAGEVDTQYF.

The sample holds a few counts of this clone. The rearrangement joins TRBV10-3 to TRBJ2-7; no definite D call. The V gene's germline CDR1 is ENHRY and CDR2 SYGVKD. This CDR3 is built from 13 residues. Trimming removed 0 bases from V and 6 bases from J, with 9 bases in between. The CDR3 is CAISESVSAEQYV. CDR3 DNA: TGTGCCATCAGTGAGTCTGTATCGGCCGAGCAGTACGTC.

The chain uses TRBV9 and TRBJ1-1; the D is unclear. V lost 0 bases and J 5 bases, leaving 8 bases between the germline ends. In germline, CDR1 is SGDLS, CDR2 YYNGEE. The CDR3 is 13 amino acids. CDR3 protein: CASSVADGTEAFF. CDR3 DNA sequence: TGTGCCAGCAGCGTAGCGGACGGAACTGAAGCTTTCTTT.

The chain has TRBV4-2 and TRBJ1-5; D remains unclear. In germline, CDR1 is LGHNA, CDR2 YNFKEQ. The CDR3 extends over 13 amino acids. V was pared by 0 bases and J by 1 base, with 1 base between. The chain's CDR3 is CASSQDSNQPQHF. CDR3 bases: TGTGCCAGCAGCCAAGACAGCAATCAGCCCCAGCATTTT.

The J gene is TRBJ2-1, the V gene TRBV5-1; 7 bases line up with TRBD1. The CDR3 totals 15 residues. V shed 0 bases, J shed 7 bases, and the junction held 7 bases outside the gene matches. Germline CDR1 is SGHRS and CDR2 is YFSETQ. The CDR3 DNA reads TGCGCCAGCAGCTTGGGGCCAGGGGGTGGGAATGAGCAGTTCTTC. As protein: CASSLGPGGGNEQFF.

The V call is TRBV7-2, the J call TRBJ1-5, with TRBD1 as a possible D gene (6 bases). The CDR3 is 14 amino acids. Looked up from germline, CDR1 is SGHTA and CDR2 is FQGNSA. V gave up 2 bases and J gave up 6 bases, with 11 bases separating them. CDR3 sequence reads: CASSLSQGSQPQHF. DNA for the CDR3: TGTGCCAGCAGCTTATCTCAGGGGAGTCAGCCCCAGCATTTT.

In this sample, this clone turned up once. The chain is built from TRBV19 and TRBJ1-2, with D perhaps TRBD1 (5 bases). Germline V gives CDR1 LNHDA, CDR2 SQIVND (reference sequence). There are 14 residues in the CDR3. V shed 4 bases and J shed 2 bases, with 11 bases lying between them. CDR3 protein: CASSRPGGNYGYTF. CDR3 nucleotide sequence: TGTGCCAGTAGTAGACCCGGGGGGAACTATGGCTACACCTTC.

Notes on this clone: The sample has other DNA sequences that encode this CDR3 too. V is TRBV7-2 and J is TRBJ2-3; D possibly corresponds to TRBD2 (5 bases). The CDR3 is made up of 15 amino acids. V was trimmed by 1 base and J by 3 bases, leaving 11 bases between them. Germline-derived CDR1 and CDR2 are SGHTA and FQGNSA. CDR3 in amino acids: CASSLVRGGTDTQYF. Written as DNA, the CDR3 is TGTGCCAGCAGCTTAGTCCGGGGTGGTACAGATACGCAGTATTTT.

In DNA form, the CDR3 reads TGTGCCAGCAGCATGGGGGCTGGGGCCAACGTCCTGACTTTC. Translating it yields CASSMGAGANVLTF. The chain links TRBV7-3 to TRBJ2-6, with D perhaps TRBD1 or TRBD2 (5 bases each). The CDR3 sequence is 14 residues long. CDR1 is SGHTA, CDR2 FQGTGA, per germline. Trimming left V 5 bases short and J 2 bases short, with 7 bases between.

The chain joins TRBV30 to TRBJ1-2; 9 bases agree with TRBD1. The germline V gene has CDR1 GTSNPN and CDR2 SVGIG (reference sequence). Trimming took 7 bases from V and 8 from J; bases not matched to a gene: 5. This CDR3 comprises 11 residues. The CDR3 DNA reads as TGTGCCTCACAGGGGGCGGGCGGCTACACCTTC. This encodes CASQGAGGYTF.

The CDR3 sequence is CASKEGHEQFF. CDR3 bases: TGTGCCAGCAAGGAAGGCCATGAGCAGTTCTTC. The chain carries TRBV28 and TRBJ2-1; D is unclear. Germline CDR1 MDHEN, CDR2 SYDVKM. This CDR3 comprises 11 residues. V lost 7 bases, J lost 8 bases, and 9 bases lay in between. Full variable domain (remainder filled in from reference TRBV28 and TRBJ2-1): DVKVTQSSRYLVKRTGEKVFLECVQDMDHENMFWYRQDPGLGLRLIYFSYDVKMKEKGDIPEGYSVSREKKERFSLILESASTNQTSMYLCASKEGHEQFFGPGTRLTVL.

This chain connects TRBV28 to TRBJ2-2; tentatively, D is TRBD2 (5 bases). This CDR3 region has 14 residues. Germline V gene sequence: CDR1 MDHEN, CDR2 SYDVKM. The V end was cut by 8 bases, the J end by 1 base, with 11 bases between. In nucleotides, the CDR3 is TGTGCCAGCGTAGCGTCGATGAACACCGGGGAGCTGTTTTTT. Protein: CASVASMNTGELFF.

This chain links TRBV19 with TRBJ1-1; the D gene is possibly TRBD1 (5 bases). V lost 0 bases, J lost 0 bases, and 14 bases lay in between. From germline, CDR1 is LNHDA and CDR2 SQIVND (reference sequence). This CDR3 contains 17 residues. The CDR3 is CASSIEFGRDMNTEAFF. As DNA, the CDR3 is TGTGCCAGTAGTATAGAGTTTGGCAGGGATATGAACACTGAAGCTTTCTTT.

This chain connects TRBV5-1 to TRBJ1-3, with a weak D call TRBD1 (5 bases). The germline V gene encodes CDR1 SGHRS and CDR2 YFSETQ. Trimming took 0 bases from V and 6 from J, leaving 13 bases between them. The CDR3 spans 15 residues. Written as DNA, the CDR3 is TGCGCCAGCAGCTTGGCCCGGCAGGGTGAAAACACCATATATTTT. As protein: CASSLARQGENTIYF.